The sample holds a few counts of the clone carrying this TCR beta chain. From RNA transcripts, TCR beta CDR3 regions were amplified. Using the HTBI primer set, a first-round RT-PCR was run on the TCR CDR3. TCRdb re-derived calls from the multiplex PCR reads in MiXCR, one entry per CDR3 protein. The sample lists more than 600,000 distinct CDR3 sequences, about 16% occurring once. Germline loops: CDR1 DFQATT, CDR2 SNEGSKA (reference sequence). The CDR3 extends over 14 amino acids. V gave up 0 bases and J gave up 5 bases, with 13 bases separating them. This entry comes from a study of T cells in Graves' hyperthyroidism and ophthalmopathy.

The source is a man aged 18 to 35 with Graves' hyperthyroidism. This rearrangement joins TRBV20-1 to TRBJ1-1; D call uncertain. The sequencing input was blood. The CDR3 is CSARDLVEETEAFF. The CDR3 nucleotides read TGCAGTGCTAGAGATTTGGTGGAGGAAACTGAAGCTTTCTTT.